These 23 T cell receptor beta chains were all obtained from the same sample, sequenced in a study of beta chain features in type 1 diabetes. No cognate antigen is known for these TCRs. Study-level results: Among all four CD4+ subsets, Type 1 diabetes patients had TCRB CDR3s that were moderately but significantly shorter.

The sequenced template was cDNA made from the entire isolated RNA. The repertoire was sequenced with immunoSEQ multiplex PCR; TCRdb's copy has only in-frame clones and lacks some. Among 230,000 or so clones listed, around 15% were seen once. Sequences were obtained from naive CD4+ T cells from blood. Receptors originate from a man in his thirties or forties with type 1 diabetes.

This clone was seen a few times. The chain couples TRBV10-3 to TRBJ2-1; the D gene could be TRBD1 or TRBD2 (6 bases each). This CDR3 comprises 12 residues. Germline V lookup: CDR1 ENHRY, CDR2 SYGVKD. Trimming left V 6 bases short and J 9 bases short, with 12 bases between. The CDR3 spells CAIRGGDFEQFF. The CDR3 DNA follows: TGTGCCATCAGGGGGGGCGATTTTGAGCAGTTCTTC.

V is TRBV29-1 and J is TRBJ2-7; D is perhaps TRBD2 (7 bases). There are 14 residues in the CDR3. Trimming took off 6 bases at V and 0 bases at J, with 15 bases between the two ends. Looked up from germline, CDR1 is SQVTM and CDR2 is ANQGSEA. The CDR3 sequence is CSVSGASGSYEQYF. CDR3 sequence (DNA): TGCAGCGTCTCAGGGGCTAGCGGCTCCTACGAGCAGTACTTC.

This clone was detected only a few times. This chain links TRBV7-9 with TRBJ1-3, with 7 positions matching TRBD1. Trimming removed 5 bases from V and 0 bases from J; junction bases left unmatched: 10. This CDR3 has 17 amino acids. Germline CDR1 is SEHNR and CDR2 is FQNEAQ (reference sequence). CDR3 DNA: TGTGCCAGCAGCGCCCCCCGGGACAGCGGCTCTGGAAACACCATATATTTT. Translated: CASSAPRDSGSGNTIYF.

The J gene is TRBJ2-7, the V gene TRBV4-1, with TRBD1 matching over 7 bases. The CDR3 contains 15 residues. V lost 3 bases and J lost 5; bases outside the gene matches: 10. CDR1 and CDR2 from the germline V gene are MGHRA and YSYEKL. This chain's CDR3 is CASSHADRDINEQYF. Here the CDR3 DNA reads TGCGCCAGCAGCCACGCAGACAGGGACATCAACGAGCAGTACTTC.

CDR3 in DNA: TGTGCCAGCAGTTTGTCAGGGGATGGGCAGTACTTC. Its protein product is CASSLSGDGQYF. This chain uses TRBV28 with TRBJ2-7, with a tentative D call TRBD1 (6 bases). The CDR3 covers 12 residues. Germline CDR1 reads MDHEN; CDR2 reads SYDVKM. Trimming removed 3 bases at V and 9 bases at J, with 12 bases between.

The chain combines TRBV4-3 with TRBJ2-2, with 12 bases that match TRBD2. Germline V gene lookup returns CDR1 LGHNA and CDR2 YSLEER. The CDR3 loop spans 18 amino acids. The V segment lost 0 bases and the J segment 6 bases; nucleotides outside the gene matches: 8. The CDR3 sequence is CASSQEWTSGTGPGELFF. The CDR3 nucleotides are TGCGCCAGCAGCCAAGAGTGGACTAGCGGGACAGGCCCCGGGGAGCTGTTTTTT.

This clone appeared a few times. The gene calls are TRBV25-1 and TRBJ2-7; 11 bases are shared with TRBD1. V lost 6 bases to trimming and J lost 3 bases; unmatched junction nucleotides: 4. This CDR3 spans 14 amino acids. Germline assignment: CDR1 MGHDK and CDR2 SYGVNS. The CDR3 reads CASRGQGAVYEQYF. CDR3 coding DNA: TGTGCCAGCAGAGGACAGGGGGCCGTCTACGAGCAGTACTTC.

Only a few counts were recorded for this clone. This sequence joins TRBV6-5 and TRBJ1-2; D perhaps matches TRBD1 (5 bases). The V end was cut by 10 bases, the J end by 6 bases, with 15 bases between. The germline V gene has CDR1 MNHEY and CDR2 SVGAGI. The CDR3 loop spans 12 amino acids. CDR3 protein: CATPEGSDGYTF. CDR3 nucleotides: TGTGCCACCCCAGAGGGGTCAGATGGCTACACCTTC.

The J gene is TRBJ2-5, the V gene TRBV7-6, with D possibly being TRBD1 or TRBD2 (5 bases each). Deletions cut 6 bases from V and 5 bases from J, with 19 bases between. Germline V gene data show CDR1 as SGHVS and CDR2 as FNYEAQ. The CDR3 has 15 amino acids. The CDR3 sequence: CASSRGVQEGETQYF. CDR3 DNA: TGTGCCAGCAGTCGAGGGGTACAGGAAGGGGAGACCCAGTACTTC.

The gene calls are TRBV7-6 and TRBJ1-2; a weak D match, TRBD1 (5 bases). The V gene lost 4 bases and the J gene lost 4 bases, with 10 bases spanning the gap. The CDR3 has 13 amino acids. The germline gives CDR1 SGHVS, CDR2 FNYEAQ. CDR3 sequence: CASSSTESYGYTF. The CDR3 DNA sequence: TGTGCCAGCAGCTCGACAGAATCCTATGGCTACACCTTC.

The rearrangement uses TRBV10-3 and TRBJ2-7; D remains ambiguous. V lost 4 bases to trimming and J lost 1 base, with 2 bases between them. Germline assignment: CDR1 ENHRY and CDR2 SYGVKD. The length of the CDR3 is 11 residues. This chain's CDR3 is CAISGSYEQYF. CDR3 nucleotide sequence: TGTGCCATCAGTGGGTCCTACGAGCAGTACTTC.

The sample holds a few counts of this clone. The V gene is TRBV10-3, the J gene TRBJ1-1; possible D gene TRBD1, 5 bases. CDR3 length equals 14 residues. CDR1 is ENHRY, CDR2 SYGVKD, per germline. V lost 4 bases and J 0 bases, leaving 9 bases between the germline ends. As DNA, the CDR3 is TGTGCCATCAGTGTGGACACAATGAACACTGAAGCTTTCTTT. Translating it yields CAISVDTMNTEAFF.

There are a few counts of this clone. The chain has TRBV7-2 and TRBJ2-3; TRBD1 might be the D (6 bases). The length of the CDR3 is 16 residues. Trimming stripped 1 base from V and 1 base from J, with 12 bases between. Per the germline V gene, CDR1 is SGHTA and CDR2 is FQGNSA. CDR3 sequence reads: CASSLVGAGGTDTQYF. The DNA for the CDR3 is TGTGCCAGCAGCTTAGTAGGCGCAGGGGGCACAGATACGCAGTATTTT.

This clone appeared a few times. The chain couples TRBV25-1 to TRBJ2-2, with D maybe TRBD2 (6 bases). Trimming took off 7 bases at V and 4 bases at J, with 19 bases between the two ends. Germline V gene lookup returns CDR1 MGHDK and CDR2 SYGVNS. The length of the CDR3 is 16 residues. The CDR3: CASIPRGGVGTGELFF. For the CDR3, the DNA is TGTGCCAGCATCCCCAGAGGAGGGGTGGGCACCGGGGAGCTGTTTTTT.

This clone was recorded a few times. The rearrangement joins TRBV20-1 to TRBJ2-5, with 8 bases matching TRBD2. V lost 2 bases and J lost 12; bases outside the gene matches: 5. Germline CDR1 DFQATT, CDR2 SNEGSKA (reference sequence). The CDR3 sequence is 11 residues long. The CDR3, as DNA: TGCAGTGCTAGACTCAGCGGGAGCAAGTACTTC. Its translation: CSARLSGSKYF.

This clone was counted between two and nine times. V and J are TRBV2 and TRBJ2-2; 9 bases align to TRBD2. V shed 8 bases, J shed 7 bases, and the junction held 8 bases outside the gene matches. The germline V gene has CDR1 SNHLY and CDR2 FYNNEI. The CDR3 sequence is 14 residues long. CDR3 in DNA: TGTGCCAGCGGAGGACAGCGGGAGGTCGGGGAGCTGTTTTTT. Protein: CASGGQREVGELFF.

The chain carries TRBV18 and TRBJ2-7, with D unresolved. Germline CDR1 is KGHSH and CDR2 is LQKENI. This CDR3 region has 15 residues. Trimming took off 2 bases at V and 2 bases at J, with 13 bases between the two ends. In DNA form, the CDR3 reads TGTGCCAGCTCACCAGGAGTGATACAAACCTACGAGCAGTACTTC. Translated: CASSPGVIQTYEQYF.

The chain couples TRBV4-2 to TRBJ2-7, with no clear D. From germline, CDR1 is LGHNA and CDR2 YNFKEQ. The length of the CDR3 is 14 residues. V lost 3 bases to trimming and J lost 2 bases, with 11 bases between them. Here the CDR3 DNA reads TGTGCCAGCAGCCAGAGCGCCGTAACCTACGAGCAGTACTTC. Amino acids: CASSQSAVTYEQYF.

J is TRBJ1-2 and V is TRBV7-2; 8 nucleotides agree with TRBD1. V lost 6 bases to trimming and J lost 3 bases; unmatched junction nucleotides: 9. Germline-derived CDR1 and CDR2 are SGHTA and FQGNSA. The CDR3 is made up of 15 amino acids. The CDR3 spells CASSSSQGGHYGYTF. CDR3 DNA: TGTGCCAGCAGTTCTTCACAGGGGGGTCACTATGGCTACACCTTC. Using reference TRBV7-2 and TRBJ1-2 for the parts outside the CDR3, the full variable domain is GAGVSQSPSNKVTEKGKDVELRCDPISGHTALYWYRQSLGQGLEFLIYFQGNSAPDKSGLPSDRFSAERTGGSVSTLTIQRTQQEDSAVYLCASSSSQGGHYGYTFGSGTRLTVV.

V usage is TRBV5-1 and J usage is TRBJ2-1, with D possibly being TRBD1 (6 bases). There are 15 residues in the CDR3. V was shortened by 1 base and J by 8 bases, with 16 bases between the two germline ends. Germline lookup yields CDR1 SGHRS and CDR2 YFSETQ. CDR3 DNA: TGCGCCAGCAGCTTGTCTGCAGGGGCCGGCCATGAGCAGTTCTTC. Its translation: CASSLSAGAGHEQFF.

This clone was seen a handful of times. The J gene is TRBJ2-4, the V gene TRBV7-9, with TRBD2 as a possible D gene (5 bases). The V end lost 6 bases, the J end lost 1 base, and 7 bases lay between the germline ends. Germline loops: CDR1 SEHNR, CDR2 FQNEAQ (reference sequence). The CDR3 extends over 13 amino acids. CDR3 sequence reads: CASRSGAKNIQYF. The CDR3 bases are TGTGCCAGCAGATCGGGGGCCAAAAACATTCAGTACTTC.

In this sample, this clone turned up a few times. The chain couples TRBV10-3 to TRBJ1-2, with D possibly matching TRBD1 (6 bases). The CDR3 runs to 12 residues. The V end lost 6 bases, the J end lost 6 bases, and 11 bases lay between the germline ends. Germline CDR1 reads ENHRY; CDR2 reads SYGVKD. The CDR3 spells CAIRSGADGYTF. The DNA of the CDR3 is TGTGCCATCAGGTCAGGGGCCGATGGCTACACCTTC.

The chain combines TRBV5-4 with TRBJ1-2, with D perhaps TRBD1 (5 bases). The germline V gene has CDR1 SGHNT and CDR2 YYREEE (reference sequence). V was trimmed by 4 bases and J by 5 bases, leaving 9 bases between them. The CDR3 extends over 12 amino acids. The CDR3 DNA sequence: TGTGCCAGCAGCGGAGGGACGTATGGCTACACCTTC. Amino acid sequence: CASSGGTYGYTF.